These 17 T cell receptor beta chains originate from one sample sequenced in a study of shared clonotypes between healthy human individuals. Sequencing was performed with immunoSEQ multiplex PCR; in TCRdb, only in-frame clones are kept and a portion is missing. The sample lists around 610,000 clones; approximately 96% were seen once. Terminally differentiated effector memory CD45RA+ cells were left out of the naive CD8 fraction, which was CD45RO-negative and positively selected for CCR7. The sequencing sample was made of naive CD8+ T cells sorted from blood. The source of these receptors is a woman aged 30 to 39 in good health.

This sequence joins TRBV28 and TRBJ2-7; weak D call: TRBD2 (6 bases). CDR1 and CDR2 from the germline V gene are MDHEN and SYDVKM. The CDR3 extends over 13 amino acids. With 5 bases removed from V and 5 bases from J, the gap between germline ends came to 13 bases. The CDR3 region is CASSHPPGDEQYF. DNA for the CDR3: TGTGCCAGCAGTCACCCTCCGGGGGACGAGCAGTACTTC.

In DNA, the CDR3 is TGTGCCAGTAGTATAGTCGCGGAGCTTACCAATGAGCAGTTCTTC. It codes for CASSIVAELTNEQFF. The gene calls are TRBV19 and TRBJ2-1; no clear D gene. Germline-derived CDR1 and CDR2 are LNHDA and SQIVND (reference sequence). The germline V and J ends were trimmed by 1 base and 6 bases, with 13 bases remaining between them. The CDR3 is 15 amino acids.

In the case of this clone: Other DNA sequences in this sample translate to the same CDR3. The chain recombines TRBV13 with TRBJ2-7, with D unclear. The CDR3 contains 13 residues. The germline V and J ends were trimmed by 3 bases and 1 base, with 7 bases remaining between them. Germline V gene lookup returns CDR1 PRHDT and CDR2 FYEKMQ (reference sequence). The CDR3 DNA reads as TGTGCCAGCAGCTTGGGGTCTTCCTACGAGCAGTACTTC. Amino acids: CASSLGSSYEQYF. The full variable domain, completed using reference TRBV13 and TRBJ2-7, is AAGVIQSPRHLIKEKRETATLKCYPIPRHDTVYWYQQGPGQDPQFLISFYEKMQSDKGSIPDRFSAQQFSDYHSELNMSSLELGDSALYFCASSLGSSYEQYFGPGTRLTVT.

The chain recombines TRBV5-1 with TRBJ2-1, with 7 bases lining up with TRBD2. Germline V lookup: CDR1 SGHRS, CDR2 YFSETQ. V shed 4 bases and J 7 bases; nucleotides not matched to a gene: 11. This CDR3 contains 15 residues. CDR3 protein: CASSTAGGSGNEQFF. CDR3 DNA sequence: TGCGCCAGCAGCACCGCTGGCGGGAGCGGAAATGAGCAGTTCTTC. Variable domain in full (rest from reference TRBV5-1 and TRBJ2-1): KAGVTQTPRYLIKTRGQQVTLSCSPISGHRSVSWYQQTPGQGLQFLFEYFSETQRNKGNFPGRFSGRQFSNSRSEMNVSTLELGDSALYLCASSTAGGSGNEQFFGPGTRLTVL.

About this clone itself: Other DNA sequences in this specimen translate into the identical CDR3. The chain uses TRBV2 and TRBJ1-5; 9 positions match TRBD1. Germline values: CDR1 SNHLY, CDR2 FYNNEI. The CDR3 sequence is 16 residues long. Trimming at V came to 6 bases and at J to 2 bases, leaving 8 bases not matched to a gene. The CDR3 DNA is TGTGCCAGCAGAAGGGACAGGGAAGGGGGCAATCAGCCCCAGCATTTT. Translated: CASRRDREGGNQPQHF.

This chain joins TRBV6-6 and TRBJ2-5, with TRBD2 identical over 8 bases. Germline V CDR1 and CDR2: MNHNY, SVGAGI (reference sequence). V lost 6 bases, J lost 1 base, and 10 bases stayed unmatched. The CDR3 loop spans 16 amino acids. The CDR3 spells CASSPASGPSQETQYF. CDR3 bases: TGTGCCAGCAGCCCTGCTAGCGGGCCCTCCCAAGAGACCCAGTACTTC.

This chain links TRBV19 with TRBJ1-2; D remains unclear. Trimming cost V 2 bases and J 0 bases, with 7 bases left between them. Germline loops: CDR1 LNHDA, CDR2 SQIVND (reference sequence). This CDR3 has 14 residues. Here the CDR3 DNA reads TGTGCCAGTAGTATATTCACTACTAACTATGGCTACACCTTC. Encoded protein: CASSIFTTNYGYTF.

The gene calls are TRBV30 and TRBJ1-5; D unresolved. There are 14 residues in the CDR3. V lost 0 bases and J lost 0, with 6 bases in between. Per germline, CDR1 GTSNPN and CDR2 SVGIG (reference sequence). This chain's CDR3 is CAWSVGSSNQPQHF. The CDR3 nucleotides read TGTGCCTGGAGTGTAGGCAGTAGCAATCAGCCCCAGCATTTT.

The chain couples TRBV9 to TRBJ1-1, with 11 bases matching TRBD1. The CDR3 spans 15 residues. V lost 0 bases to trimming and J lost 4 bases; unmatched junction nucleotides: 2. Germline lookup yields CDR1 SGDLS and CDR2 YYNGEE. DNA of the CDR3: TGTGCCAGCAGCGTAGGCGGGACAGGGGGCACTGAAGCTTTCTTT. This gives the protein CASSVGGTGGTEAFF.

The V call is TRBV27, the J call TRBJ2-7, with a possible D match to TRBD2 (5 bases). Germline values: CDR1 MNHEY, CDR2 SMNVEV (reference sequence). The CDR3 covers 15 residues. Trimming took 2 bases from V and 4 from J, leaving 15 bases between them. CDR3 nucleotides: TGTGCCAGCAGTTTAGGTTTCGGGGAATTATACGAGCAGTACTTC. This translates into CASSLGFGELYEQYF.

The CDR3 region is CASSARMSAAEKLFF. The CDR3 bases are TGCGCCAGCAGCGCCAGAATGTCGGCGGCTGAAAAACTGTTTTTT. The chain combines TRBV4-1 with TRBJ1-4, with no clear D. Germline V gene sequence: CDR1 MGHRA, CDR2 YSYEKL. The CDR3 runs 15 residues. The V gene lost 5 bases and the J gene lost 7 bases, with 17 bases spanning the gap.

This chain joins TRBV7-6 and TRBJ2-3; TRBD1 is a possible D gene (6 bases). The CDR3 extends over 16 amino acids. Germline CDR1 reads SGHVS; CDR2 reads FNYEAQ. V was shortened by 0 bases and J by 2 bases, with 12 bases between the two germline ends. The CDR3 nucleotides read TGTGCCAGCAGCTTAGCGCAGGGACATATCACAGATACGCAGTATTTT. Translated, it gives CASSLAQGHITDTQYF.

The rearrangement joins TRBV28 to TRBJ2-7; 7 positions match TRBD1. The CDR3 totals 17 residues. CDR1 MDHEN and CDR2 SYDVKM come from the germline V gene. V was pared by 3 bases and J by 2 bases, with 13 bases of the junction left unmatched. In nucleotides, the CDR3 is TGTGCCAGCAGTTTCGTGGGTACGATGGACAGGCCCTACGAGCAGTACTTC. It is translated as CASSFVGTMDRPYEQYF.

The rearrangement links TRBV7-9 to TRBJ2-1; 12 nucleotides agree with TRBD2. The CDR3 covers 15 residues. From germline, CDR1 is SEHNR and CDR2 FQNEAQ (reference sequence). After removal of 6 bases from V and 8 bases from J, the junction contained 8 bases not matched to a gene. In DNA form, the CDR3 reads TGTGCCAGCAGTCCAGCCCCTAGCGGGAGGGATGAGCAGTTCTTC. The encoded protein is CASSPAPSGRDEQFF.

The chain couples TRBV7-9 to TRBJ2-5; a weak D match, TRBD1 (6 bases). The DNA end is more similar to TRBJ2-7, so the J call may be wrong. Germline V gives CDR1 SEHNR, CDR2 FQNEAQ (reference sequence). This CDR3 region has 12 residues. The CDR3 bases are TGTGCCAGCAGTCCAGGGGCCTACGAGCAGTACTTC. Residues: CASSPGAYEQYF.

This chain links TRBV11-2 with TRBJ2-1, with TRBD2 matching over 10 bases. Per germline, CDR1 SGHAT and CDR2 FQNNGV. The CDR3 contains 17 residues. With V trimmed by 4 bases and J by 3 bases, 9 bases remained unmatched. The CDR3 region has the DNA TGTGCCAGCAGCTATATCGGGGGACTAGCGTTCTACAATGAGCAGTTCTTC. It specifies CASSYIGGLAFYNEQFF.

The V call is TRBV7-3, the J call TRBJ1-1, with 11 bases lining up with TRBD1. Per germline, CDR1 SGHTA and CDR2 FQGTGA. The length of the CDR3 is 17 residues. The V segment lost 6 bases and the J segment 1 base; nucleotides outside the gene matches: 10. CDR3 sequence reads: CASRYTGTGGPNTEAFF. In DNA, the CDR3 is TGTGCCAGCAGGTATACCGGGACAGGGGGACCGAACACTGAAGCTTTCTTT. Full variable domain (missing parts from reference TRBV7-3 and TRBJ1-1): GAGVSQTPSNKVTEKGKYVELRCDPISGHTALYWYRQSLGQGPEFLIYFQGTGAADDSGLPNDRFFAVRPEGSVSTLKIQRTERGDSAVYLCASRYTGTGGPNTEAFFGQGTRLTVV.